Below, one TCR beta chain is given with its context. No antigen is known for it. The CDR3 contains 13 residues. The V end lost 1 base, the J end lost 3 bases, and 7 bases lay between the germline ends. Germline values: CDR1 LNHDA, CDR2 SQIVND (reference sequence). The sample belongs to a study of cytomegalovirus exposure and HLA in healthy donors. The data were produced by immunoSEQ multiplex PCR, yet TCRdb's version contains in-frame clones alone and is incomplete. The table lists tens of thousands of clones, 93% of them singletons. Broader study findings: As confirmed in vitro, a few CMV-associated chains were specific for CMV antigens. The investigators catalogued 150 to 200 TCR beta chains as cytomegalovirus-associated.

The TCR was taken from a woman in her twenties or thirties in good health and CMV-seronegative. The sample taken for sequencing was PBMCs. The V and J genes are TRBV19 and TRBJ2-7; weak D call: TRBD1 (5 bases). This CDR3 is CASSIGQYYEQYF. The CDR3 DNA reads TGTGCCAGTAGTATAGGACAGTACTACGAGCAGTACTTC.